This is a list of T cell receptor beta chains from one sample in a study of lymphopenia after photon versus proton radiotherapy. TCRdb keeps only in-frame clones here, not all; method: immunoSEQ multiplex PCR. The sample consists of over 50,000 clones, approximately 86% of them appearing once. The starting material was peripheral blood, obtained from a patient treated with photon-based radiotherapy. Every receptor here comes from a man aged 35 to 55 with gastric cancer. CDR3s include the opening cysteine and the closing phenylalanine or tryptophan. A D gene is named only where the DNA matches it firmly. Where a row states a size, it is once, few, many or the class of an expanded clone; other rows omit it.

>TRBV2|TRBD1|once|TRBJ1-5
CASSGLQGAQPQHF
TGTGCCAGCAGTGGGTTACAGGGGGCTCAGCCCCAGCATTTT
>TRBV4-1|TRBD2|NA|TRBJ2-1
CASSQSTSGAYNEQFF
TGCGCCAGCAGCCAGTCTACTAGCGGGGCCTACAATGAGCAGTTCTTC
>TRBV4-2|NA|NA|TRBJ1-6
CASSPRMGMSYNSPLHF
TGTGCCAGCAGCCCCCGAATGGGGATGTCCTATAATTCACCCCTCCACTTT
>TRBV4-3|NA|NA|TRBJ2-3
CASSQDRTTDTQYF
TGCGCCAGCAGCCAAGATCGGACGACAGATACGCAGTATTTT
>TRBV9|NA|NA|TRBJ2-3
CASSARPSTDTQYF
TGTGCCAGCAGCGCCCGCCCCAGCACAGATACGCAGTATTTT
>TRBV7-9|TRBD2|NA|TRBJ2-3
CASSLGGTRRADTQYF
TGTGCCAGCAGCTTGGGGGGGACGCGTCGTGCAGATACGCAGTATTTT
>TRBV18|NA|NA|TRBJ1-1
CASSPGRVANTEAFF
TGTGCCAGCTCACCGGGGCGGGTGGCGAACACTGAAGCTTTCTTT
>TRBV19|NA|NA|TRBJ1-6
CASSGTSPLHF
TGTGCCAGTAGTGGTACTTCACCCCTCCACTTT
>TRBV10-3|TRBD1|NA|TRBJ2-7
CAISESGTAGYEQYF
TGTGCCATCAGTGAGTCCGGGACAGCTGGGTACGAGCAGTACTTC
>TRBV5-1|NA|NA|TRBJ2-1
CASSLGDFSYNEQFF
TGCGCCAGCAGCCTAGGGGACTTCTCCTACAATGAGCAGTTCTTC
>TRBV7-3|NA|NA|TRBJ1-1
CASSSGRLVAFF
TGTGCCAGCAGCTCCGGACGATTAGTAGCTTTCTTT
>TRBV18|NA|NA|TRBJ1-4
CASSPGAQDRLFF
TGTGCCAGCTCACCAGGGGCCCAGGATCGGCTGTTTTTT
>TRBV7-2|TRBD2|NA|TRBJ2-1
CASRPGTSGYNEQFF
TGTGCCAGCAGGCCCGGGACTAGCGGTTACAATGAGCAGTTCTTC
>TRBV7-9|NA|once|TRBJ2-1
CASSLALAGNNEQFF
TGTGCCAGCAGCTTAGCGCTGGCAGGTAACAATGAGCAGTTCTTC
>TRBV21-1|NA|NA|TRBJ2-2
CASSQNSGQGNTGELFF
TGTGCCAGCAGCCAAAACTCCGGACAGGGGAACACCGGGGAGCTGTTTTTT
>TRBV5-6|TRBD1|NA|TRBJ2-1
CASSLRTGANEQFF
TGTGCCAGCAGCTTGCGGACAGGGGCGAATGAGCAGTTCTTC
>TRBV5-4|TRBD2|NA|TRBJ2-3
CASSLGAGGHLTDTQYF
TGTGCCAGCAGCTTGGGGGCGGGGGGACATCTCACAGATACGCAGTATTTT
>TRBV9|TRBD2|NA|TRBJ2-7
CASSMGLAGVLYF
TGTGCCAGCAGCATGGGACTAGCGGGGGTGCTATACTTC
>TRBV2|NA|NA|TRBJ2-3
CASAGRGPSRDTQYF
TGTGCCAGCGCCGGACGGGGCCCCTCACGGGACACGCAGTATTTT
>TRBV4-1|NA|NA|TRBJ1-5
CASSQVGRAVQPQHF
TGCGCCAGCAGCCAAGTCGGCAGGGCAGTACAGCCCCAGCATTTT
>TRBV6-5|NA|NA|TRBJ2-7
CASSPEVRSHEQYF
TGTGCCAGCAGTCCGGAGGTCCGCTCCCACGAGCAGTACTTC
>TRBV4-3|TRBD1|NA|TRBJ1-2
CASSLGTGGSRNGYTF
TGCGCCAGCAGCCTCGGGACAGGGGGATCGAGGAATGGCTACACCTTC
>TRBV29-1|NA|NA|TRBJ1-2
CSVVGFYGYTF
TGCAGCGTTGTAGGCTTTTATGGCTACACCTTC
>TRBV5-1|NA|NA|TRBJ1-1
CASSLPPDSATNTEAFF
TGCGCCAGCAGCTTGCCTCCGGACAGCGCCACGAACACTGAAGCTTTCTTT